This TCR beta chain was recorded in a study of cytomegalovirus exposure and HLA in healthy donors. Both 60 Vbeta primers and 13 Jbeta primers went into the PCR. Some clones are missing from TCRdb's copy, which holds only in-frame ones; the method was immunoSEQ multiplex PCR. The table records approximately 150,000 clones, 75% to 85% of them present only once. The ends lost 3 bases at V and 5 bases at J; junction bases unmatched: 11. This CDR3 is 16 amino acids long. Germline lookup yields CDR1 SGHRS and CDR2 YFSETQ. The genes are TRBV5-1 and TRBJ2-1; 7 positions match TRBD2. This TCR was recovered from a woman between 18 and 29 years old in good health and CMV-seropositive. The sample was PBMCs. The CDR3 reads CASSSVSSGLDNEQFF. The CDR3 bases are TGCGCCAGCAGCTCGGTTTCTAGCGGCCTAGACAATGAGCAGTTCTTC.